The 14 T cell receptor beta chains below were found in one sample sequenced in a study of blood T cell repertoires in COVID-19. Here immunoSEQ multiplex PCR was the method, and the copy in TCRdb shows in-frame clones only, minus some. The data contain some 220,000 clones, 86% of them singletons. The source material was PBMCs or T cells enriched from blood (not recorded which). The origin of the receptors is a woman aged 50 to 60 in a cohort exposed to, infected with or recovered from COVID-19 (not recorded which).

CDR3 sequence (DNA): TGTGCCAGCAGTTTAGGACAGGGGATTGGGAATCAGCCCCAGCATTTT. Amino acid sequence: CASSLGQGIGNQPQHF. J is TRBJ1-5 and V is TRBV2; 9 nucleotides agree with TRBD1. V lost 5 bases, J lost 4 bases, and 9 bases stayed unmatched. The V gene's germline CDR1 is SNHLY and CDR2 FYNNEI. The CDR3 length is 16 residues. Full variable domain (outside the CDR3, taken from reference TRBV2 and TRBJ1-5): EPEVTQTPSHQVTQMGQEVILRCVPISNHLYFYWYRQILGQKVEFLVSFYNNEISEKSEIFDDQFSVERPDGSNFTLKIRSTKLEDSAMYFCASSLGQGIGNQPQHFGDGTRLSIL.

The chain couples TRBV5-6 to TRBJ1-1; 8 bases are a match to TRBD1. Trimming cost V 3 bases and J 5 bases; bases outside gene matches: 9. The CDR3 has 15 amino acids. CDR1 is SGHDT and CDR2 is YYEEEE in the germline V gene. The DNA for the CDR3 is TGTGCCAGCAGCTCGTCACAGGGGGGATGGACTGAAGCTTTCTTT. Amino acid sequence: CASSSSQGGWTEAFF.

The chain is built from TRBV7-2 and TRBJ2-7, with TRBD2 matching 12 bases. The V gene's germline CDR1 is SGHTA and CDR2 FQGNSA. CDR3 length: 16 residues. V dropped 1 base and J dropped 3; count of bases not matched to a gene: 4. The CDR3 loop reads CASSLVTSGGLYEQYF. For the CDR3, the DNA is TGTGCCAGCAGCTTAGTGACTAGCGGGGGACTCTACGAGCAGTACTTC.

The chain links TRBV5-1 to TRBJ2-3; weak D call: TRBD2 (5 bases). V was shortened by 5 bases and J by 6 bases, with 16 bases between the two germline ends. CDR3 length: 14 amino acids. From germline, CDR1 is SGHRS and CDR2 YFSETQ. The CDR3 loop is CASREGQPSDTQYF. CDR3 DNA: TGCGCCAGCAGAGAGGGCCAACCATCGGATACGCAGTATTTT.

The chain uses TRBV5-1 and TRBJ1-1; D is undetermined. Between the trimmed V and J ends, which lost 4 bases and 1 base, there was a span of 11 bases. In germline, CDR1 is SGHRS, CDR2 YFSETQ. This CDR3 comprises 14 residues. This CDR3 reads CASSAGDRNTEAFF. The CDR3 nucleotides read TGCGCCAGCAGCGCCGGGGATAGGAACACTGAAGCTTTCTTT.

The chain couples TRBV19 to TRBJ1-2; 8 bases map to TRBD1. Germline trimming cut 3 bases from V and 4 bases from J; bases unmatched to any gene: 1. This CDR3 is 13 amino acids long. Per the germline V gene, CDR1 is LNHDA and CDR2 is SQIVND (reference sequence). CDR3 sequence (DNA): TGTGCCAGTAGTATCGGACAGGGCTATGGCTACACCTTC. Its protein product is CASSIGQGYGYTF.

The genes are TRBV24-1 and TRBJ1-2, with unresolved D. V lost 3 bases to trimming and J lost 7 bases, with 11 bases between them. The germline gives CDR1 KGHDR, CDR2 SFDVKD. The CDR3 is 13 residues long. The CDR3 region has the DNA TGTGCCACCAGTGATCGGTCGGCGGGTGGCTACACCTTC. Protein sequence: CATSDRSAGGYTF.

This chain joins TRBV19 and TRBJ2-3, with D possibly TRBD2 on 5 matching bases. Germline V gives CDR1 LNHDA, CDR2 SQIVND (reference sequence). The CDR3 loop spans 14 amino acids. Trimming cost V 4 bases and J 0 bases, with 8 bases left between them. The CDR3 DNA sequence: TGTGCCAGTAGTAGGCGGACTAGCACAGATACGCAGTATTTT. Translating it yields CASSRRTSTDTQYF.

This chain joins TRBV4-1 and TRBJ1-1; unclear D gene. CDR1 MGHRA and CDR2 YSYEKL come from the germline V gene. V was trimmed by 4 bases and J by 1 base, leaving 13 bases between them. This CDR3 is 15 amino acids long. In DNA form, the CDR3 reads TGCGCCAGCAGCCCCCAGTGGGCGTCGAACACTGAAGCTTTCTTT. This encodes CASSPQWASNTEAFF.

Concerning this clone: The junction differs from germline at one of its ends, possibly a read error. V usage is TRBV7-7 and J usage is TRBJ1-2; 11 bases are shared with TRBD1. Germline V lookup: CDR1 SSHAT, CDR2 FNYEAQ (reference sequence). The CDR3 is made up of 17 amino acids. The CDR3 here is CASSSGQGALMDYGYTF. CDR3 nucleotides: TGTGCTAGCAGCTCTGGACAGGGGGCGTTAATGGACTATGGCTACACCTTC.

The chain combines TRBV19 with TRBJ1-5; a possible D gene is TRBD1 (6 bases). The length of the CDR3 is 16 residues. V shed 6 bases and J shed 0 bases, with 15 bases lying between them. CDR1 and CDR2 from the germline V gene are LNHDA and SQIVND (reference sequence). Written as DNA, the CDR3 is TGTGCCAGTAGGGACAGCGGCGGATATAGCAATCAGCCCCAGCATTTT. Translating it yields CASRDSGGYSNQPQHF.

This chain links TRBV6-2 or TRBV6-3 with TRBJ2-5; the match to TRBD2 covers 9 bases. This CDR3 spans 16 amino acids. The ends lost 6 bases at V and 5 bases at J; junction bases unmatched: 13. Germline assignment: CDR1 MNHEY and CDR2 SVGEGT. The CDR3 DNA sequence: TGTGCCAGCAGCCTAACAGCGGGGGGCCAGCTGGAGACCCAGTACTTC. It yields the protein CASSLTAGGQLETQYF.

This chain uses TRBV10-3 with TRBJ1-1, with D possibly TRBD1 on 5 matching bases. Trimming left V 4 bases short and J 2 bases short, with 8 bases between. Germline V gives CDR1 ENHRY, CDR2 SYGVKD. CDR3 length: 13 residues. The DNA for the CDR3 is TGTGCCATCAGTGCCGACAGCAACACTGAAGCTTTCTTT. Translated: CAISADSNTEAFF.

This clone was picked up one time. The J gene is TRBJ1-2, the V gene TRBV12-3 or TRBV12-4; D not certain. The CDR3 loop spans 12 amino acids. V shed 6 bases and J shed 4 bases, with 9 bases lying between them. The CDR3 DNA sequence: TGTGCCAGCAGCACGGAGGGCTATGGCTACACCTTC. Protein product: CASSTEGYGYTF.